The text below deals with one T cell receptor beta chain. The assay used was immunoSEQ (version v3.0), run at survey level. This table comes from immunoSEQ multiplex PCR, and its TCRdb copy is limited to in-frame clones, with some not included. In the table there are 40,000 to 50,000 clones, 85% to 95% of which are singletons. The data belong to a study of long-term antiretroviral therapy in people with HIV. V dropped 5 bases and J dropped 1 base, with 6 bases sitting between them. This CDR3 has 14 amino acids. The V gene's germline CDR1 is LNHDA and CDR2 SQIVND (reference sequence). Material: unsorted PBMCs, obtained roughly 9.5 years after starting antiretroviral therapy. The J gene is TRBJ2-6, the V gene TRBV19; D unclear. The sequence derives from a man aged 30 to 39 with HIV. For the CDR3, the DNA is TGTGCCAGTAGTCAAGGGTCTGGGGCCAACGTCCTGACTTTC. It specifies CASSQGSGANVLTF. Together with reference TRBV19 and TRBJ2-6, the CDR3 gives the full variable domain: DGGITQSPKYLFRKEGQNVTLSCEQNLNHDAMYWYRQDPGQGLRLIYYSQIVNDFQKGDIAEGYSVSREKKESFPLTVTSAQKNPTAFYLCASSQGSGANVLTFGAGSRLTVL.